The 22 T cell receptor beta chains given below trace back to one sample, sequenced in a study of blood T cell repertoires in COVID-19. Libraries were prepared by immunoSEQ multiplex PCR; TCRdb keeps only in-frame clonotypes and omits some of them. The repertoire holds 120,000 to 150,000 clones, 60% to 85% seen once, with roughly 17% in the top ten. Specimen: peripheral blood. These receptors all come from a man in his fifties with acute or convalescent COVID-19.

The chain employs TRBV4-1 and TRBJ1-2, with 7 nucleotides matching TRBD1. The J segment lost 0 bases and the V segment lost 1 base, leaving 8 bases of the junction unmatched. CDR3 length equals 17 residues. The germline gives CDR1 MGHRA, CDR2 YSYEKL. The CDR3 bases are TGCGCCAGCAGCCAAGGATTTCACACAGGGGCTAACTATGGCTACACCTTC. Its protein is CASSQGFHTGANYGYTF.

This chain connects TRBV30 to TRBJ2-1; D possibly corresponds to TRBD1 (6 bases). CDR3 length: 14 residues. The V end was cut by 3 bases, the J end by 6 bases, with 15 bases between. CDR1 and CDR2 from the germline V gene are GTSNPN and SVGIG (reference sequence). CDR3 sequence (DNA): TGTGCCTGGAGGGGGGCCATGGGAACCAATGAGCAGTTCTTC. It codes for CAWRGAMGTNEQFF.

This chain links TRBV19 with TRBJ2-2; D gene unclear. Trimming left V 3 bases short and J 2 bases short, with 7 bases between. CDR1 LNHDA and CDR2 SQIVND come from the germline V gene (reference sequence). The CDR3 runs to 14 residues. CDR3: CASSIAYNTGELFF. DNA for the CDR3: TGTGCCAGTAGTATCGCCTATAACACCGGGGAGCTGTTTTTT. Full variable domain (remainder filled in from reference TRBV19 and TRBJ2-2): DGGITQSPKYLFRKEGQNVTLSCEQNLNHDAMYWYRQDPGQGLRLIYYSQIVNDFQKGDIAEGYSVSREKKESFPLTVTSAQKNPTAFYLCASSIAYNTGELFFGEGSRLTVL.

The J gene is TRBJ2-7, the V gene TRBV10-1; 7 bases line up with TRBD1. The CDR3 is 13 amino acids. V shed 3 bases, J shed 6 bases, and the junction held 5 bases outside the gene matches. Germline V CDR1 and CDR2: WNHNN, SYGVQD (reference sequence). The CDR3 bases are TGCGCCAGCAGTGAATACAGGGGTGGCGAGCAGTACTTC. Amino acid sequence: CASSEYRGGEQYF.

V and J are TRBV7-6 and TRBJ1-3; 8 bases align to TRBD1. Germline loops: CDR1 SGHVS, CDR2 FNYEAQ. With 2 bases clipped from V and 0 bases from J, the junction kept 0 bases outside the gene matches. The CDR3 is made up of 15 amino acids. The CDR3 nucleotides read TGTGCCAGCAGCTTAACAGGGGGCTCTGGAAACACCATATATTTT. As protein: CASSLTGGSGNTIYF.

The chain joins TRBV6-2 or TRBV6-3 to TRBJ1-5; 9 nucleotides align to TRBD1. CDR1 and CDR2 from the germline V gene are MNHEY and SVGEGT. The junction had 21 bases not matched to a gene; V was cut back by 6 bases and J by 0 bases. The CDR3 contains 21 residues. DNA for the CDR3: TGTGCCAGCAGCAGTCTCTCGGCGGGACAGGGAATCGTAAGTAGCAATCAGCCCCAGCATTTT. Residues: CASSSLSAGQGIVSSNQPQHF.

The genes are TRBV7-2 and TRBJ2-2, with D possibly TRBD2 on 7 matching bases. The germline gives CDR1 SGHTA, CDR2 FQGNSA. The CDR3 is made up of 14 amino acids. V was clipped by 3 bases and J by 6 bases, with 11 bases between them. CDR3 sequence (DNA): TGTGCCAGCAGCTTTCGGCGGGGGCCCGGGGAGCTGTTTTTT. Its protein is CASSFRRGPGELFF.

The chain combines TRBV14 with TRBJ2-2, with 10 bases fitting TRBD1. This CDR3 is 17 amino acids long. V trimming: 4 bases; J trimming: 7 bases; junction bases outside the gene matches: 12. The germline V gene encodes CDR1 SGHDN and CDR2 FVKESK. The CDR3 loop is CASSPDRGIITNGELFF. The CDR3 nucleotides are TGTGCCAGCAGCCCGGACAGGGGGATTATTACTAACGGGGAGCTGTTTTTT.

This chain connects TRBV5-1 to TRBJ1-1; TRBD1 matches 9 bases. V dropped 4 bases and J dropped 5; count of bases not matched to a gene: 9. The CDR3 length is 15 residues. The V gene's germline CDR1 is SGHRS and CDR2 YFSETQ. The CDR3 sequence is CASSISTGGETEAFF. CDR3 coding DNA: TGCGCCAGCAGCATTTCAACAGGGGGCGAAACTGAAGCTTTCTTT.

This chain uses TRBV3-1 (or the pseudogene TRBV3-2) with TRBJ2-5; weak D call: TRBD1 (5 bases). The CDR3 is 17 residues long. CDR1 is LGHDT, CDR2 YNNKEL, per germline (reference sequence). V lost 2 bases and J 4 bases, leaving 20 bases between the germline ends. The CDR3 sequence is CASSQSPPQGILETQYF. The CDR3 DNA reads TGTGCCAGCAGCCAATCACCCCCTCAGGGCATTTTAGAGACCCAGTACTTC.

The V gene is TRBV11-2, the J gene TRBJ2-7; TRBD1 is a possible D gene (5 bases). The CDR3 is 15 residues long. CDR1 SGHAT and CDR2 FQNNGV come from the germline V gene. The V and J ends lost 0 bases and 3 bases respectively, with 12 bases between them. CDR3 sequence reads: CASSLDQGHVYEQYF. CDR3 coding DNA: TGTGCCAGCAGCTTAGATCAAGGACACGTCTACGAGCAGTACTTC.

The chain joins TRBV7-8 to TRBJ1-1, with 9 bases lining up with TRBD1. The CDR3 spans 16 residues. Trimming removed 3 bases from V and 0 bases from J; junction bases left unmatched: 5. Germline V gene data show CDR1 as SGHVS and CDR2 as FQNEAQ. In nucleotides, the CDR3 is TGTGCCAGCAGCTTTTCCGGGACAGGGATGAACACTGAAGCTTTCTTT. Residues: CASSFSGTGMNTEAFF.

This clone was found a few times. The CDR3 sequence: CATSRQDTDYGYTF. Written as DNA, the CDR3 is TGTGCCACCAGCAGACAAGACACGGATTATGGCTACACCTTC. This chain joins TRBV15 and TRBJ1-2; D unresolved. The length of the CDR3 is 14 residues. Germline V gene data show CDR1 as LNHNV and CDR2 as YYDKDF (reference sequence). The V gene lost 2 bases and the J gene lost 5 bases, with 12 bases spanning the gap.

The chain has TRBV30 and TRBJ1-5; a possible D gene is TRBD1 (5 bases). This CDR3 is 13 amino acids long. V was clipped by 2 bases and J by 6 bases, with 11 bases between them. Germline assignment: CDR1 GTSNPN and CDR2 SVGIG (reference sequence). CDR3 DNA: TGTGCCTGGAGTACGGGACTTGGTCAGCCCCAGCATTTT. Amino acid sequence: CAWSTGLGQPQHF.

The chain couples TRBV27 to TRBJ1-1, with D tentatively TRBD1 (5 bases). Germline V gene sequence: CDR1 MNHEY, CDR2 SMNVEV (reference sequence). There are 12 residues in the CDR3. Trimming pared 6 bases from V and 4 bases from J, leaving 9 bases between. The DNA for the CDR3 is TGTGCCAGCAGCCCCGACAGCACTGAAGCTTTCTTT. It translates to CASSPDSTEAFF.

The genes are TRBV9 and TRBJ1-2; 8 bases line up with TRBD1. The germline CDR1 and CDR2 sequences are SGDLS and YYNGEE. This CDR3 spans 21 amino acids. V gave up 1 base and J gave up 10 bases; unmatched junction bases: 30. CDR3: CASSVRAVIDRTGIFSPTYTF. CDR3 nucleotide sequence: TGTGCCAGCAGCGTACGTGCGGTAATTGATCGGACAGGGATTTTCAGTCCGACCTACACCTTC.

This clone is judged medium-sized (0.01 to 0.1%). This sequence joins TRBV6-5 and TRBJ2-1, with TRBD2 matching over 8 bases. The V gene's germline CDR1 is MNHEY and CDR2 SVGAGI. The CDR3 sequence is 14 residues long. Unmatched junction bases numbered 5, after V lost 6 bases and J lost 4 bases. The CDR3 loop is CASSPAGEYNEQFF. The CDR3 DNA sequence: TGTGCCAGCAGCCCAGCGGGGGAGTACAATGAGCAGTTCTTC.

This clone was counted between two and nine times. The V gene is TRBV9, the J gene TRBJ2-3, with D perhaps TRBD1 (5 bases). Germline CDR1 and CDR2: SGDLS and YYNGEE. The V end was cut by 0 bases, the J end by 7 bases, with 9 bases between. This CDR3 contains 13 residues. CDR3 DNA: TGTGCCAGCAGCGTAGGGGGCGAGAATACGCAGTATTTT. It codes for CASSVGGENTQYF.

The J gene is TRBJ2-3, the V gene TRBV24-1; TRBD2 matches 14 bases. The CDR3 is 16 residues long. The germline CDR1 and CDR2 sequences are KGHDR and SFDVKD. Trimming cost V 5 bases and J 5 bases; bases outside gene matches: 5. The CDR3 region has the DNA TGTGCCACCAGTGCGGGGACTAGCGGGGGTCTAGATACGCAGTATTTT. It translates to CATSAGTSGGLDTQYF.

This chain uses TRBV30 with TRBJ1-1; D is unresolved. The CDR3 runs to 13 residues. The germline V gene encodes CDR1 GTSNPN and CDR2 SVGIG (reference sequence). Trimming left V 0 bases short and J 3 bases short, with 8 bases between. In nucleotides, the CDR3 is TGTGCCTGGAGTGTACTTGTTGACACTGAAGCTTTCTTT. It translates to CAWSVLVDTEAFF.

The CDR3 sequence: CASSGGDPYNEQFF. Written as DNA, the CDR3 is TGTGCCAGCAGCGGGGGGGATCCATACAATGAGCAGTTCTTC. V usage is TRBV9 and J usage is TRBJ2-1; a weak D match, TRBD2 (6 bases). Germline CDR1 and CDR2: SGDLS and YYNGEE. The CDR3 sequence is 14 residues long. Trimming cost V 3 bases and J 4 bases, with 11 bases left between them.

This clone appeared a few times. The chain uses TRBV6-6 and TRBJ1-5; 9 nucleotides match TRBD1. The V segment lost 5 bases and the J segment 7 bases; nucleotides outside the gene matches: 6. Germline-derived CDR1 and CDR2 are MNHNY and SVGAGI (reference sequence). The CDR3 has 14 amino acids. The CDR3 loop reads CASSHDRGRQPQHF. The CDR3 DNA reads TGTGCCAGCAGTCATGACAGGGGGAGGCAGCCCCAGCATTTT.